One and the same sample provided the 11 T cell receptor beta chains below, sequenced in a study of T cell responses to AZD1222 COVID-19 vaccine. Here immunoSEQ multiplex PCR was the method, and the copy in TCRdb shows in-frame clones only, minus some. The data hold about 64,000 clones, with just over 90% observed a single time. The specimen comprised peripheral blood, sampled 28 days after the second dose of the MenACWY control vaccine. All receptors come from an adult who received the MenACWY meningococcal vaccine as a control.

The V call is TRBV7-3, the J call TRBJ2-5; possibly TRBD1 for D (5 bases). V was clipped by 4 bases and J by 4 bases, with 13 bases between them. This CDR3 has 14 residues. Germline CDR1 and CDR2: SGHTA and FQGTGA. CDR3 in DNA: TGTGCCAGCAGCTCCCAGGGTCCCCCAGAGACCCAGTACTTC. Residues: CASSSQGPPETQYF.

This clone was observed a single time. The V and J genes are TRBV7-2 and TRBJ1-3; tentatively, D is TRBD1 (5 bases). The germline gives CDR1 SGHTA, CDR2 FQGNSA. Trimming cost V 8 bases and J 2 bases, with 16 bases left between them. The CDR3 consists of 15 residues. The DNA of the CDR3 is TGTGCCAGCGTACCGCGGGGGGGGGCTGGAAACACCATATATTTT. Its protein product is CASVPRGGAGNTIYF.

The chain links TRBV14 to TRBJ2-7; TRBD1 might be the D (6 bases). The CDR3 runs 15 residues. V lost 4 bases and J 6 bases, leaving 19 bases between the germline ends. Germline assignment: CDR1 SGHDN and CDR2 FVKESK. CDR3 bases: TGTGCCAGCAGCCCCACCGGCAGGGGCTGGGCCGAGCAGTACTTC. The encoded protein is CASSPTGRGWAEQYF.

The rearrangement uses TRBV28 and TRBJ1-2; 7 positions agree with TRBD1. The CDR3 covers 14 residues. Germline lookup yields CDR1 MDHEN and CDR2 SYDVKM. Trimming at V came to 5 bases and at J to 8 bases, leaving 11 bases not matched to a gene. The CDR3 here is CASSDNRGPRGYTF. CDR3 coding DNA: TGTGCCAGCAGTGATAACAGGGGACCAAGGGGCTACACCTTC.

Remarks on this clone: In the same sample, other DNA sequences code for this CDR3. The V gene is TRBV30, the J gene TRBJ1-5; a possible D gene is TRBD1 (5 bases). The CDR3 runs 13 residues. Looked up from germline, CDR1 is GTSNPN and CDR2 is SVGIG (reference sequence). V dropped 5 bases and J dropped 3 bases, with 11 bases sitting between them. CDR3 DNA: TGTGCCTGGGCGGGGGGGGACAATCAGCCCCAGCATTTT. Its protein product is CAWAGGDNQPQHF.

This sequence joins TRBV28 and TRBJ1-6; no firm D call. Germline V CDR1 and CDR2: MDHEN, SYDVKM. Trimming took off 3 bases at V and 5 bases at J, with 14 bases between the two ends. CDR3 length: 16 amino acids. The chain's CDR3 is CASSLREWANNSPLHF. CDR3 coding DNA: TGTGCCAGCAGTTTGCGTGAGTGGGCCAATAATTCACCCCTCCACTTT.

The chain combines TRBV6-2 or TRBV6-3 with TRBJ2-7; TRBD2 matches 7 bases. The CDR3 is made up of 13 amino acids. Germline V CDR1 and CDR2: MNHEY, SVGEGT. The ends lost 0 bases at V and 6 bases at J; junction bases unmatched: 2. CDR3 sequence (DNA): TGTGCCAGCAGTTACTCCTGGGGGGGCGAGCAGTACTTC. It specifies CASSYSWGGEQYF.

V and J are TRBV6-5 and TRBJ1-2; D remains unclear. The CDR3 totals 12 residues. The germline V gene encodes CDR1 MNHEY and CDR2 SVGAGI. With 11 bases removed from V and 4 bases from J, the gap between germline ends came to 14 bases. CDR3 in DNA: TGTGCCCGAACAAGACTTGCCTATGGCTACACCTTC. Its translation: CARTRLAYGYTF.

The V gene is TRBV28, the J gene TRBJ2-7, with 7 bases identical to TRBD2. J was trimmed by 1 base and V by 7 bases; bases with no gene match: 4. CDR3 length: 13 amino acids. Germline values: CDR1 MDHEN, CDR2 SYDVKM. The DNA for the CDR3 is TGTGCCAGCATAGCCGGGGGGTCCTACGAGCAGTACTTC. Protein product: CASIAGGSYEQYF.

The gene calls are TRBV6-5 and TRBJ1-3, with no clear D. This CDR3 has 15 residues. Trimming removed 11 bases at V and 0 bases at J, with 17 bases between. The germline V gene encodes CDR1 MNHEY and CDR2 SVGAGI. CDR3 DNA: TGTGCCGCGGAGTACCAGTTGTTCTCTGGAAACACCATATATTTT. This codes for CAAEYQLFSGNTIYF.

This chain joins TRBV27 and TRBJ2-7; no firm D call. The CDR3 extends over 13 amino acids. Germline-derived CDR1 and CDR2 are MNHEY and SMNVEV (reference sequence). V was clipped by 2 bases and J by 2 bases, with 7 bases between them. CDR3 amino acids: CASSLRPPYEQYF. The CDR3, as DNA: TGTGCCAGCAGTTTACGTCCGCCCTACGAGCAGTACTTC.